This T cell receptor beta chain was obtained from a study of shared clonotypes between healthy human individuals. V was pared by 3 bases and J by 2 bases, with 6 bases between. The CDR3 is 13 residues long. CDR1 and CDR2 (germline): MNHEY, SMNVEV (reference sequence). The assay was carried out at the deep level. Across several immunoSEQ plates, the genomic DNA of each subset was split evenly. Per the original methods: ImmunoSEQ yielded junction-only sequences lacking quality scores, so filtering differed. The repertoire was sequenced with immunoSEQ multiplex PCR; TCRdb's copy has only in-frame clones and lacks some. D and trimming come from the DNA, and the V and J calls and clone size come from that table. The profile shows about half a million clones, approximately 84% of them singletons.

The sample comprised PBMCs. The TCR sequence derives from a woman aged 40 to 55 in good health. Some clones in this sample may be carry-over from other donors' samples. This sequence joins TRBV27 and TRBJ2-3; D gene unclear. The DNA for the CDR3 is TGTGCCAGCAGTTTGCTGCACACAGATACGCAGTATTTT. This codes for CASSLLHTDTQYF.